One sample yielded the 30 T cell receptor beta chains listed below, sequenced in a study of CD8+ T cells in alopecia areata. cDNA serving as the sequencing template came from extracted, reverse transcribed RNA. Sequencing was performed with immunoSEQ multiplex PCR; in TCRdb, only in-frame clones are kept and a portion is missing. The sample contains 160,000 or so clones, about 72% of which appear only once. The starting material was CD8+ T cells sorted from blood, obtained at week 0. These receptors were obtained from a human donor with alopecia areata.

The rearrangement joins TRBV27 to TRBJ1-5, with a tentative D call TRBD1 (5 bases). V lost 5 bases to trimming and J lost 1 base, with 12 bases between them. From germline, CDR1 is MNHEY and CDR2 SMNVEV (reference sequence). CDR3 length equals 15 residues. CDR3 DNA: TGTGCCAGCAGTCCCCAGGGTGGGAGCAATCAGCCCCAGCATTTT. Translated: CASSPQGGSNQPQHF.

This chain uses TRBV2 with TRBJ2-4, with D possibly matching TRBD2 (5 bases). Trimming removed 6 bases from V and 0 bases from J, with 12 bases in between. The CDR3 consists of 15 residues. Germline CDR1 and CDR2: SNHLY and FYNNEI. The CDR3 bases are TGTGCCAGCAGCGAGACCGCGGGAGCCAAAAACATTCAGTACTTC. This translates into CASSETAGAKNIQYF.

The chain couples TRBV29-1 to TRBJ2-3; D may be TRBD2 (7 bases). The CDR3 is 15 residues long. V was clipped by 4 bases and J by 0 bases, with 14 bases between them. Germline CDR1 is SQVTM and CDR2 is ANQGSEA. The CDR3, as DNA: TGCAGCGTTGGATTCCGGGGGGCTAGCACAGATACGCAGTATTTT. Translation: CSVGFRGASTDTQYF.

The rearrangement links TRBV15 to TRBJ2-6, with D unresolved. With 2 bases removed from V and 4 bases from J, the gap between germline ends came to 9 bases. CDR1 is LNHNV and CDR2 is YYDKDF in the germline V gene (reference sequence). The CDR3 consists of 15 residues. The DNA for the CDR3 is TGTGCCACCAGCAGAAGGGCATCCGGGGCCAACGTCCTGACTTTC. Amino acids: CATSRRASGANVLTF.

The CDR3 DNA follows: TGCAGCGTTTCGGGGAATGAGCAGTTCTTC. Its translation is CSVSGNEQFF. This chain links TRBV29-1 with TRBJ2-1; possibly TRBD2 for D (5 bases). The CDR3 is 10 amino acids. Germline V gene lookup returns CDR1 SQVTM and CDR2 ANQGSEA. Trimming took off 5 bases at V and 7 bases at J, with 6 bases between the two ends.

The chain recombines TRBV7-9 with TRBJ1-6; D might be TRBD1 (5 bases). Per germline, CDR1 SEHNR and CDR2 FQNEAQ (reference sequence). The CDR3 totals 12 residues. Trimming removed 5 bases at V and 9 bases at J, with 8 bases between. For the CDR3, the DNA is TGTGCCAGCAGCACGGGGGGTTCACCCCTCCACTTT. It encodes CASSTGGSPLHF.

J is TRBJ1-2 and V is TRBV28; D perhaps matches TRBD1 (5 bases). Germline V gives CDR1 MDHEN, CDR2 SYDVKM. CDR3 length: 13 residues. V lost 6 bases and J lost 3, with 11 bases in between. The CDR3 loop is CASSPWGDYGYTF. The CDR3 coding sequence is TGTGCCAGCAGCCCATGGGGGGACTATGGCTACACCTTC.

The V and J genes are TRBV10-2 and TRBJ2-7; D gene uncertain. This CDR3 region has 14 residues. Trimming took off 6 bases at V and 0 bases at J, with 12 bases between the two ends. CDR1 and CDR2 from the germline V gene are WSHSY and SAAADI. The CDR3 is CASSEEGSSYEQYF. The CDR3 DNA sequence: TGCGCCAGCAGCGAGGAAGGCAGCTCCTACGAGCAGTACTTC.

This clone was counted a few times. The rearrangement uses TRBV10-3 and TRBJ2-5; D may be TRBD1 (6 bases). Trimming pared 10 bases from V and 7 bases from J, leaving 16 bases between. The CDR3 consists of 12 residues. From germline, CDR1 is ENHRY and CDR2 SYGVKD. The CDR3 nucleotides are TGTGCCACAACAGGGTTTTGGGGGACCCAGTACTTC. Translated: CATTGFWGTQYF.

J is TRBJ2-4 and V is TRBV2, with D perhaps TRBD1 (6 bases). This CDR3 has 14 residues. V was pared by 8 bases and J by 0 bases, with 11 bases between. Germline lookup yields CDR1 SNHLY and CDR2 FYNNEI. The DNA for the CDR3 is TGTGCCAGCGGGACACCGCTAGCCAAAAACATTCAGTACTTC. It encodes CASGTPLAKNIQYF.

The chain employs TRBV11-2 and TRBJ2-1, with TRBD2 matching 7 bases. Trimming took 6 bases from V and 8 from J; bases not matched to a gene: 19. The V gene's germline CDR1 is SGHAT and CDR2 FQNNGV. The CDR3 totals 17 residues. As DNA, the CDR3 is TGTGCCAGCAGAAAATCACTTGGGTCGGGGGGTCTCGATGAGCAGTTCTTC. This translates into CASRKSLGSGGLDEQFF.

This chain links TRBV7-9 with TRBJ2-2; D not resolved. Germline V gene lookup returns CDR1 SEHNR and CDR2 FQNEAQ (reference sequence). The CDR3 totals 12 residues. Deletions cut 0 bases from V and 6 bases from J, with 2 bases between. CDR3 amino acids: CASSLASGELFF. The CDR3 DNA is TGTGCCAGCAGCTTAGCTTCCGGGGAGCTGTTTTTT.

The chain carries TRBV15 and TRBJ2-7; D is undetermined. Trimming shortened V by 1 base and J by 5 bases, and 12 bases separated the two germline ends. The CDR3 sequence is 14 residues long. Germline V gives CDR1 LNHNV, CDR2 YYDKDF (reference sequence). The chain's CDR3 is CATSRALGRDEQYF. CDR3 bases: TGTGCCACCAGCAGAGCTTTGGGAAGGGACGAGCAGTACTTC.

This rearrangement joins TRBV4-1 to TRBJ2-1; unclear D gene. This CDR3 comprises 12 residues. Trimming took 0 bases from V and 6 from J, leaving 3 bases between them. Looked up from germline, CDR1 is MGHRA and CDR2 is YSYEKL. The CDR3 spells CASSQDTNEQFF. The CDR3 nucleotides are TGCGCCAGCAGCCAAGACACCAATGAGCAGTTCTTC.

The chain has TRBV4-2 and TRBJ1-2; 8 bases are shared with TRBD1. CDR1 is LGHNA, CDR2 YNFKEQ, per germline. The CDR3 contains 15 residues. V trimming: 3 bases; J trimming: 0 bases; junction bases outside the gene matches: 3. The CDR3 loop reads CASSHGQGANYGYTF. The DNA for the CDR3 is TGTGCCAGCAGCCACGGACAGGGAGCTAACTATGGCTACACCTTC.

The V gene is TRBV4-1, the J gene TRBJ2-7; D unresolved. Trimming took off 1 base at V and 3 bases at J, with 10 bases between the two ends. The CDR3 is 14 residues long. Germline V gives CDR1 MGHRA, CDR2 YSYEKL. Written as DNA, the CDR3 is TGCGCCAGCAGCCAAGTGATGGGTGACTACGAGCAGTACTTC. It is translated as CASSQVMGDYEQYF.

Only a few counts were recorded for this clone. The chain uses TRBV10-3 and TRBJ2-6; D not resolved. CDR3 length: 15 residues. V was clipped by 11 bases and J by 0 bases, with 14 bases between them. CDR1 and CDR2 from the germline V gene are ENHRY and SYGVKD. CDR3 protein: CAARPQSSGANVLTF. CDR3 coding DNA: TGTGCCGCCCGTCCCCAGAGCTCTGGGGCCAACGTCCTGACTTTC.

The chain employs TRBV6-4 and TRBJ2-3, with no clear D. This CDR3 has 15 amino acids. V was pared by 3 bases and J by 6 bases, with 16 bases between. Germline V gene sequence: CDR1 MRHNA, CDR2 SNTAGT. The CDR3 reads CASSETDLQWDTQYF. The CDR3, as DNA: TGTGCCAGCAGTGAGACCGACCTTCAGTGGGATACGCAGTATTTT.

The CDR3 sequence is CASSYSGGQGTDTQYF. The CDR3 DNA reads TGTGCCAGCAGTTACTCGGGGGGCCAGGGCACAGATACGCAGTATTTT. The chain links TRBV6-5 to TRBJ2-3; either TRBD1 or TRBD2 may supply D (6 bases each). In germline, CDR1 is MNHEY, CDR2 SVGAGI. The CDR3 has 16 residues. V lost 0 bases, J lost 1 base, and 11 bases lay in between.

The table lists this clone with a few counts. V usage is TRBV4-1 and J usage is TRBJ1-5, with D perhaps matching TRBD1 (5 bases). This CDR3 comprises 14 residues. The germline V gene has CDR1 MGHRA and CDR2 YSYEKL. V was pared by 1 base and J by 5 bases, with 9 bases between. The CDR3 loop is CASSQVGADQPQHF. CDR3 DNA: TGCGCCAGCAGCCAAGTAGGGGCGGATCAGCCCCAGCATTTT.

This clone was detected only once. V is TRBV29-1 and J is TRBJ2-3; 12 nucleotides match TRBD2. V gave up 4 bases and J gave up 3 bases; unmatched junction bases: 5. This CDR3 is built from 15 residues. The germline V gene has CDR1 SQVTM and CDR2 ANQGSEA. For the CDR3, the DNA is TGCAGCGTTGTACTAGCGGGGGGCGGGACAGATACGCAGTATTTT. It specifies CSVVLAGGGTDTQYF.

This clone was counted between two and nine times. The V gene is TRBV9, the J gene TRBJ1-1; TRBD1 might be the D (5 bases). This CDR3 has 10 amino acids. Germline-derived CDR1 and CDR2 are SGDLS and YYNGEE. V was trimmed by 7 bases and J by 6 bases, leaving 7 bases between them. CDR3 coding DNA: TGTGCCAGCGGGGGTCCTGAAGCTTTCTTT. Amino acids: CASGGPEAFF.

Only one count was recorded for this clone. This chain joins TRBV11-1 and TRBJ2-3; TRBD1 aligns across 8 bases. This CDR3 has 18 amino acids. Germline CDR1 SGHAT, CDR2 FQDESV (reference sequence). Germline trimming cut 2 bases from V and 3 bases from J; bases unmatched to any gene: 13. The CDR3 spells CASSLSRADRGWTDTQYF. CDR3 sequence (DNA): TGTGCCAGCAGCTTATCTAGGGCCGACAGGGGTTGGACAGATACGCAGTATTTT.

The rearrangement uses TRBV30 and TRBJ1-1, with D unresolved. V was trimmed by 1 base and J by 3 bases, leaving 9 bases between them. Germline V gene sequence: CDR1 GTSNPN, CDR2 SVGIG (reference sequence). The CDR3 is 13 residues long. CDR3 sequence reads: CAWSGADYTEAFF. As DNA, the CDR3 is TGTGCCTGGAGTGGGGCGGATTACACTGAAGCTTTCTTT.

In this sample, this clone turned up a few times. The V call is TRBV7-8, the J call TRBJ2-5; D not resolved. With 5 bases removed from V and 4 bases from J, the gap between germline ends came to 14 bases. The CDR3 contains 14 residues. Germline values: CDR1 SGHVS, CDR2 FQNEAQ. As DNA, the CDR3 is TGTGCCAGCAGCCCCCTTGGGTTCTTAGAGACCCAGTACTTC. The encoded protein is CASSPLGFLETQYF.

This clone appeared a single time. V gene TRBV6-5 combines with J gene TRBJ1-1, with D hard to call. This CDR3 is 12 amino acids long. Deletions cut 7 bases from V and 0 bases from J, with 6 bases between. Per the germline V gene, CDR1 is MNHEY and CDR2 is SVGAGI. CDR3: CASTSLNTEAFF. The CDR3 DNA sequence: TGTGCCAGCACCAGCTTGAACACTGAAGCTTTCTTT.

V gene TRBV29-1 combines with J gene TRBJ2-1; 16 bases line up with TRBD2. The J segment lost 6 bases and the V segment lost 5 bases, leaving 7 bases of the junction unmatched. Germline V gene data show CDR1 as SQVTM and CDR2 as ANQGSEA. The CDR3 sequence is 16 residues long. This chain's CDR3 is CSVPPGLAGGGNEQFF. The CDR3 region has the DNA TGCAGCGTTCCGCCGGGACTAGCGGGGGGGGGCAATGAGCAGTTCTTC.

The chain has TRBV29-1 and TRBJ2-7; 14 nucleotides agree with TRBD2. Germline V CDR1 and CDR2: SQVTM, ANQGSEA. The length of the CDR3 is 16 residues. J gave up 2 bases and V 4 bases, and 7 bases lay outside the gene matches. CDR3: CSVVTSGGAAPYEQYF. DNA of the CDR3: TGCAGCGTTGTGACTAGCGGGGGGGCCGCGCCCTACGAGCAGTACTTC.

The rearrangement joins TRBV5-4 to TRBJ1-5; 11 bases line up with TRBD1. V trimming: 5 bases; J trimming: 7 bases; junction bases outside the gene matches: 5. Looked up from germline, CDR1 is SGHNT and CDR2 is YYREEE (reference sequence). The CDR3 has 14 amino acids. CDR3 region: CASSDGTGGQPQHF. In DNA form, the CDR3 reads TGTGCCAGCAGTGACGGGACAGGGGGGCAGCCCCAGCATTTT.

Concerning this clone itself: The same CDR3 arises from other DNA sequences in this sample as well. This chain connects TRBV6-5 to TRBJ2-7; 10 bases fit TRBD1. Germline V gives CDR1 MNHEY, CDR2 SVGAGI. This CDR3 has 14 amino acids. With 5 bases clipped from V and 4 bases from J, the junction kept 5 bases outside the gene matches. The chain's CDR3 is CASSTGTGAYEQYF. The DNA for the CDR3 is TGTGCCAGCAGTACCGGGACAGGGGCATACGAGCAGTACTTC.